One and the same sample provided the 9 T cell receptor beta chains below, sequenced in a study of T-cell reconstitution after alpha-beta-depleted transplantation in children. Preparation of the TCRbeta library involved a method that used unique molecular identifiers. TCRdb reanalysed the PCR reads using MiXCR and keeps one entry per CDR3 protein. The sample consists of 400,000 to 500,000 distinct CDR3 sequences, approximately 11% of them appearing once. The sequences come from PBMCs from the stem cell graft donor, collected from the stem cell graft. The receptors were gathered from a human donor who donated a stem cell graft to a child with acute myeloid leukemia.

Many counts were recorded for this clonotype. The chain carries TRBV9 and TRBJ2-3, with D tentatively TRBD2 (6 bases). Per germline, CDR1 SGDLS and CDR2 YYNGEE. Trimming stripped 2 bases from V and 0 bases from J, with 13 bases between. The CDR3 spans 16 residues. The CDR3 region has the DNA TGTGCCAGCAGCGTCGGGACTTTATCTAGCACAGATACGCAGTATTTT. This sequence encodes CASSVGTLSSTDTQYF.

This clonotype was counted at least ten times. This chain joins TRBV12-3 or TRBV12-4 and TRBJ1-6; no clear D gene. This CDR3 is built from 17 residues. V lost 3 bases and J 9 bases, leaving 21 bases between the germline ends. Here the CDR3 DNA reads TGTGCCAGCAGTTTGGATCAGGACCCAAGGATCGGTTCACCCCTCCACTTT. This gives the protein CASSLDQDPRIGSPLHF.

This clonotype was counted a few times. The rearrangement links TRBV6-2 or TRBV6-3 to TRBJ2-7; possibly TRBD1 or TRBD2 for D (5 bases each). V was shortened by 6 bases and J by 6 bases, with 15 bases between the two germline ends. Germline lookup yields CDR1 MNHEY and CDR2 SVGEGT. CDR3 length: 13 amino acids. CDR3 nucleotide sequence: TGTGCCAGCAGCAGGGCCAAGGCGGGCGAGCAGTACTTC. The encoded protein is CASSRAKAGEQYF.

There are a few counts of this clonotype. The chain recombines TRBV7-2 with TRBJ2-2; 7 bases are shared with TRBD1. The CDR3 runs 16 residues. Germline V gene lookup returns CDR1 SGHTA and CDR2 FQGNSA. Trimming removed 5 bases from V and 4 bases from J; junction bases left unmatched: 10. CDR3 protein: CASSHRDRASTGELFF. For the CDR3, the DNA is TGTGCCAGCAGCCACCGGGACAGAGCTTCCACCGGGGAGCTGTTTTTT.

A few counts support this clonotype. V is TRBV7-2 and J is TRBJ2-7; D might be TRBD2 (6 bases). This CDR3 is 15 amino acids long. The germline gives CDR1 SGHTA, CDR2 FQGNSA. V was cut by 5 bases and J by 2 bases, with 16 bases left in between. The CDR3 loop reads CASSPGTQPPYEQYF. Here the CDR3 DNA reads TGTGCCAGCAGCCCGGGGACTCAACCACCCTACGAGCAGTACTTC.

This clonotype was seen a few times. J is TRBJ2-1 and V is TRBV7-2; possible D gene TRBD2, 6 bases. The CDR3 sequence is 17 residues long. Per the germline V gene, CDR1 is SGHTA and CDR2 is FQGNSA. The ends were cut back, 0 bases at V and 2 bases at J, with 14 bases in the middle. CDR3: CASSLAFREPPYNEQFF. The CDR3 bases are TGTGCCAGCAGCTTAGCGTTCCGGGAGCCTCCCTACAATGAGCAGTTCTTC.

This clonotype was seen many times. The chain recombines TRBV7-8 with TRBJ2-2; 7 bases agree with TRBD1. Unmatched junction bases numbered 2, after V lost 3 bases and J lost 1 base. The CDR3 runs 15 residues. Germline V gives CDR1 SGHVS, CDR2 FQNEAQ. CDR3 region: CASSFGQVNTGELFF. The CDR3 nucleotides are TGTGCCAGCAGCTTTGGACAGGTGAACACCGGGGAGCTGTTTTTT.

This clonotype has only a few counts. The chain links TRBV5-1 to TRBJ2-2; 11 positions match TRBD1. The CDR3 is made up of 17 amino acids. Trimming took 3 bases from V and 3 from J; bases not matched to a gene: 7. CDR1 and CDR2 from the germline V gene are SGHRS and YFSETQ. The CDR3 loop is CASSSLPGQGDTGELFF. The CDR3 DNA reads TGCGCCAGCAGCTCCCTCCCGGGACAGGGGGACACCGGGGAGCTGTTTTTT.

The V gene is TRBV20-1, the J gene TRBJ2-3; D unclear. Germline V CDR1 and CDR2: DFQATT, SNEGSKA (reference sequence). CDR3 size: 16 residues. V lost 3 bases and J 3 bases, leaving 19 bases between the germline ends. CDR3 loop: CSASDPGWGGTDTQYF. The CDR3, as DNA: TGCAGTGCTAGTGATCCCGGATGGGGTGGAACAGATACGCAGTATTTT.